Sequencing of this T cell receptor beta chain was carried out in a study of blood T cell repertoires in COVID-19. The wider study: COVID-19 samples, acute and convalescent, were from the United States, Italy and Spain. PBMCs, B-cell-depleted T cells, or T cells were the source of the cDNA or gDNA that made up the material.

This CDR3 has 12 residues. V lost 1 base and J lost 7, with 7 bases in between. In germline, CDR1 is GTSNPN, CDR2 SVGIG (reference sequence). In the original processing: Reference gene primer amplification gave nucleated cell count estimates. Sequenced by immunoSEQ multiplex PCR; TCRdb stores in-frame clones only, minus some. That table furnishes V, J and clone size, whereas the DNA furnished D and trimming. The table lists around 380,000 clones, 81% of them singletons. This rearrangement joins TRBV30 to TRBJ1-4; D might be TRBD1 (6 bases). Sample: peripheral blood. This TCR derives from a human donor with acute or convalescent COVID-19. The donor label of this sample is uncertain. The CDR3 spells CAWSDRVEKLFF. CDR3 bases: TGTGCCTGGAGTGACAGGGTTGAAAAACTGTTTTTT.